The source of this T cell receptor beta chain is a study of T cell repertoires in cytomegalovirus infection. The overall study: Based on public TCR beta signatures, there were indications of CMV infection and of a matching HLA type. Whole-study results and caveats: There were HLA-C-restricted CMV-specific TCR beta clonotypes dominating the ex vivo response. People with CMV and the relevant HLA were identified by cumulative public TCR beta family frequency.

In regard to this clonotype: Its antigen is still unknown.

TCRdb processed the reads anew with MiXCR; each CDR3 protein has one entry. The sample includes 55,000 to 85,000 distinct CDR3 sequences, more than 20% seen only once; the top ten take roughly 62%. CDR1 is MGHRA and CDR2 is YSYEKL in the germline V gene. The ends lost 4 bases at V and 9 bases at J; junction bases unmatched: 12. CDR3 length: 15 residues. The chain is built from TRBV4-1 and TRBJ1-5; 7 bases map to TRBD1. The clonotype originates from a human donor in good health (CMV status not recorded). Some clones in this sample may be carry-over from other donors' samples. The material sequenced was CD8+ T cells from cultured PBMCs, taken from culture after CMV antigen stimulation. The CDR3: CASSPRTGGEWPQHF. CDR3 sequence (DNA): TGCGCCAGCAGCCCCAGGACAGGTGGGGAATGGCCCCAGCATTTT.